This T cell receptor (beta chain) was sequenced during a study of T cells expressing NK-cell markers (dated by TCRdb to the early 2020s). About the investigation overall: Three sorted T-cell subsets (CD3+CD56+NKG2C+, CD3+CD56+NKG2C- and CD3+CD56-NKG2C+) from about 8 donors had their TCR beta-chain repertoires profiled. Of the eight sequenced donors, seven were found to be HCMV-seropositive and one was found to be HCMV-seronegative. All eight donors whose samples were sequenced were randomly selected healthy volunteers, three of them men and five women. Illumina HiSeq 2000/2500, MiSeq or NextSeq was used to sequence libraries as 2 x 150 bp reads. Overall study outcomes, separate from this receptor: Whether the expanded NKG2C-expressing T cell clones were specific for HCMV antigens was left unclear. Those dominant clonotypes were again the most abundant among CD3+CD56-NKG2C+ cells in a few donors, at about 28.3-60.1%. In roughly 6 donors, the dominant CD3+CD56+NKG2C+ clonotypes were among the top 10 CD8+ clonotypes and accounted for roughly 1.0-8% of CD8+ T cells.

A word on this clonotype: The target of this receptor is not known.

Via the germline V gene (reference sequence), CDR1 is MNHEY and CDR2 SMNVEV. From its cysteine to its phenylalanine, the CDR3 spans 17 amino acids. Only the protein sequence is given. To determine HCMV serostatus, a commercial ELISA kit was used to detect HCMV-specific IgG in serum. Ficoll density gradient centrifugation was used to isolate peripheral blood mononuclear cells from blood. Instrument on record: Illumina HiSeq 2000. 5'RACE template switching, by which a universal primer site and unique molecular identifiers were added, was used to make TCR beta cDNA libraries. cDNA synthesis was primed from the TCR beta constant segment, followed by two successive PCR amplification steps. For the original study's pipeline: Reads were demultiplexed and grouped by UMI with MIGEC, and clonotypes were assembled and quantified with MiTCR. Only TCR cDNA sequences supported by at least two reads were kept to exclude erroneous sequences. The tcR package was used for downstream repertoire analysis, with clonotypes matched between fractions based on CDR3 nucleotide sequence plus V segment. VDJmatch was used to annotate antigen specificity against VDJdb, with one amino acid substitution allowed in CDR3. Reprocessed by TCRdb, the reads give a single entry per CDR3 protein sequence, without DNA. These V and J calls are TCRdb output, not the study's own analysis. The data table for this sample lists about 540,000 distinct CDR3 sequences. Of the sample, less than 4.5% is held by the ten largest clones.

The TCR originated in a man between 18 and 35 years old in good health. Donor details come from another sample of the same person, matched by shared clones. Source material: blood T cells: a sorted CD56 or NKG2C T cell subset, CD4+ or CD8+ T cells, or bulk PBMC T cells (not recorded which). The chain couples TRBV27 to TRBJ2-1. The CDR3 is CASSLFQSGSSYNEQFF.